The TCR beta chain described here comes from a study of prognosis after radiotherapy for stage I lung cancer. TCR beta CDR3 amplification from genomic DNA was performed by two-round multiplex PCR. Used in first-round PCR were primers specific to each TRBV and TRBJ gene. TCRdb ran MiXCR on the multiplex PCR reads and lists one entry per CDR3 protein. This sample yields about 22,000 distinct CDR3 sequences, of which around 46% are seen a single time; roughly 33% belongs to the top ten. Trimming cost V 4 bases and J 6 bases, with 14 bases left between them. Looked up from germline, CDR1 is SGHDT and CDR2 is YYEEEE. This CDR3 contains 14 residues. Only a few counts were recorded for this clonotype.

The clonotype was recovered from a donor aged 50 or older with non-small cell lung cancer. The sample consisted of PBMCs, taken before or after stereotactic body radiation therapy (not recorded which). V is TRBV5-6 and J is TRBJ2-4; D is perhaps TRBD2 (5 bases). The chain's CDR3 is CASSRRGPGNIQYF. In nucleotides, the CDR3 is TGTGCCAGCAGCAGACGCGGGCCTGGAAACATTCAGTACTTC.